Shown below are 5 T cell receptor beta chains from a single sample sequenced in a study of blood T cell repertoires in COVID-19 (TCRdb year 2020). The library was built by means of the immunoSEQ multiplex PCR assay. Entries here come from immuneACCESS through TCRdb and include only in-frame sequences with V and J called. Some clones fail to appear in such tables; in the studies checked, an unresolved V gene covers under half of the shortfall, and the cause of the remainder is unknown. The sample profile shows about 210,000 clones; 80% to 85% of them were found once. The top ten clonotypes cover under 4% of the sample. Sample: PBMCs or T cells enriched from blood (not recorded which). The receptor source for this set is a woman in her thirties who had been exposed to COVID-19.

The rearrangement links TRBV12-3 or TRBV12-4 to TRBJ1-5; no firm D call. This CDR3 contains 13 residues. Deletions cut 3 bases from V and 5 bases from J, with 8 bases between. CDR3 sequence: CASSFGEDQPQHF. The CDR3 DNA sequence: TGTGCCAGCAGTTTCGGGGAGGATCAGCCCCAGCATTTT.

This rearrangement joins TRBV27 to TRBJ1-6; 8 bases are a match to TRBD1. CDR3 size: 14 residues. Trimming cost V 6 bases and J 6 bases; bases outside gene matches: 4. From germline, CDR1 is MNHEY and CDR2 SMNVEV (reference sequence). CDR3 in DNA: TGTGCCAGCAGACGGACAGGGCCTAATTCACCCCTCCACTTT. Its translation: CASRRTGPNSPLHF.

V is TRBV9 and J is TRBJ1-6; D is possibly TRBD1 (6 bases). Between the trimmed V and J ends, which lost 3 bases and 8 bases, there was a span of 12 bases. The CDR3 length is 14 residues. Germline V lookup: CDR1 SGDLS, CDR2 YYNGEE. The CDR3 loop reads CASSAGQLYSPLHF. In DNA form, the CDR3 reads TGTGCCAGCAGCGCCGGACAGTTGTATTCACCCCTCCACTTT. Together with reference TRBV9 and TRBJ1-6, the CDR3 gives the full variable domain: DSGVTQTPKHLITATGQRVTLRCSPRSGDLSVYWYQQSLDQGLQFLIQYYNGEERAKGNILERFSAQQFPDLHSELNLSSLELGDSALYFCASSAGQLYSPLHFGNGTRLTVT.

The genes are TRBV5-1 and TRBJ1-5; the match to TRBD1 covers 8 bases. Germline loops: CDR1 SGHRS, CDR2 YFSETQ. The CDR3 runs 15 residues. Trimming took 2 bases from V and 2 from J; bases not matched to a gene: 3. CDR3 region: CASSLQGEGNQPQHF. The DNA of the CDR3 is TGCGCCAGCAGCTTACAGGGGGAGGGCAATCAGCCCCAGCATTTT.

The V call is TRBV4-3, the J call TRBJ1-5; tentative D call: TRBD1 (5 bases). The germline V gene encodes CDR1 LGHNA and CDR2 YSLEER. The CDR3 consists of 13 residues. V was cut by 1 base and J by 7 bases, with 8 bases left in between. CDR3 nucleotides: TGCGCCAGCAGCCAAGGGGGGGGACAGCCCCAGCATTTT. This translates into CASSQGGGQPQHF.